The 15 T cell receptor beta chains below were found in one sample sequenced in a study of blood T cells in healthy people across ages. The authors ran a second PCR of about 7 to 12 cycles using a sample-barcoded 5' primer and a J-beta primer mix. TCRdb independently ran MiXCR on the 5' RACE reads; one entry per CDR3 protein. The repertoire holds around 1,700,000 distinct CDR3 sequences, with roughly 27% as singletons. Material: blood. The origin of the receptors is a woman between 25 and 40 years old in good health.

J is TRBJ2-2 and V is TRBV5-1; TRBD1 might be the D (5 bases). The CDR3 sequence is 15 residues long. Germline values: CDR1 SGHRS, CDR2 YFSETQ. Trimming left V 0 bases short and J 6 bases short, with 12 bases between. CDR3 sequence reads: CASSLEGRIAGELFF. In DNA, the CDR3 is TGCGCCAGCAGCTTGGAGGGGCGCATTGCCGGGGAGCTGTTTTTT.

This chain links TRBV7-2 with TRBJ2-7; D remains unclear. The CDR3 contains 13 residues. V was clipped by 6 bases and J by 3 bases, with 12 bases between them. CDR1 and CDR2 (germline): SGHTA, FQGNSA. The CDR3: CASRGFQDYEQYF. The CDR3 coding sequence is TGTGCCAGCAGAGGTTTTCAGGACTACGAGCAGTACTTC.

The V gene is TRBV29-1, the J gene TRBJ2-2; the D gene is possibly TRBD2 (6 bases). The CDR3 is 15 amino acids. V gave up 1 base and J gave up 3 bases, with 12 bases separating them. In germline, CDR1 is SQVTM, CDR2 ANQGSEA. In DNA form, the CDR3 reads TGCAGCGTTGAAGGGGGAGGATCCTACACCGGGGAGCTGTTTTTT. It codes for CSVEGGGSYTGELFF.

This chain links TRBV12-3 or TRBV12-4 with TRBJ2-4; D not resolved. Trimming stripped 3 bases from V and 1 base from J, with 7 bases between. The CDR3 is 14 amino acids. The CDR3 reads CASSLSEAKNIQYF. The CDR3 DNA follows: TGTGCCAGCAGTTTGTCAGAGGCCAAAAACATTCAGTACTTC.

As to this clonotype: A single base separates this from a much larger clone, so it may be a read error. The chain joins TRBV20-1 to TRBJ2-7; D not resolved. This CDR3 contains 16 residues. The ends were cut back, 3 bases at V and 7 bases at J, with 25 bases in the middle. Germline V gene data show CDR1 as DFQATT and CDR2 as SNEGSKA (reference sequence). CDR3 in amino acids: CSARPGGGPSYNEQYF. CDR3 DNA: TGCAGTGCTAGGCCCGGTGGCGGCCCCTCCTACAATGAGCAGTACTTC.

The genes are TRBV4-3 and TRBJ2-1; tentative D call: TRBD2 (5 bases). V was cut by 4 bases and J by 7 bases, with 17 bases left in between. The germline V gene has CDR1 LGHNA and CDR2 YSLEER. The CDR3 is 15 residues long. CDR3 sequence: CASSPQAGDGNEQFF. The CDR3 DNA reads TGCGCCAGCAGCCCTCAGGCGGGCGACGGGAATGAGCAGTTCTTC.

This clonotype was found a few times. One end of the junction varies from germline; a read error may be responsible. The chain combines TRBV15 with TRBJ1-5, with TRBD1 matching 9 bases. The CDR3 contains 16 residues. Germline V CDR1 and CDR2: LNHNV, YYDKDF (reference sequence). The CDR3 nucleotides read TGTGCCACCAGCAGAATCGGGACAGGGTCAAGCCAGCCTCAGCATTTT. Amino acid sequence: CATSRIGTGSSQPQHF.

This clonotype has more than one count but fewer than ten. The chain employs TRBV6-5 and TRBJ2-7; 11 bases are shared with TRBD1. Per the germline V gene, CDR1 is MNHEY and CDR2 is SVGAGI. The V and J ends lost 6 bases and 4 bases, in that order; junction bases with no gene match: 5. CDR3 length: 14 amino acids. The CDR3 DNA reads TGTGCCAGCAGCTGGACAGGGGGCACGTACGAGCAGTACTTC. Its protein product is CASSWTGGTYEQYF.

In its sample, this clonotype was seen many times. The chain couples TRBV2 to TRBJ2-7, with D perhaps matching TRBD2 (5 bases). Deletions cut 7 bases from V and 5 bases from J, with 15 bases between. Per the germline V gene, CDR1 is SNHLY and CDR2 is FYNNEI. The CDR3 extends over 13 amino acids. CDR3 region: CASKVSGFDEQYF. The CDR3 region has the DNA TGTGCCAGCAAAGTCTCGGGATTCGACGAGCAGTACTTC.

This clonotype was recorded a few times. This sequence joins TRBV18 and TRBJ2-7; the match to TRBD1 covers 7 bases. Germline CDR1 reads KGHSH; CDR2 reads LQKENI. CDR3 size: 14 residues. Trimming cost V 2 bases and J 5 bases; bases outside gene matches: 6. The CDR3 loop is CASSPNRRGHEQYF. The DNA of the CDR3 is TGTGCCAGCTCACCAAATCGTAGGGGGCACGAGCAGTACTTC.

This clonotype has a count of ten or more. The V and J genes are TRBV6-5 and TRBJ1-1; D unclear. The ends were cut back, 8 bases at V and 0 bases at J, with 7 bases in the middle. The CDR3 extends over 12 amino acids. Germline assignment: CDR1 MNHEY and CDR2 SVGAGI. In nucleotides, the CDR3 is TGTGCCAGCGGCTACCTGAACACTGAAGCTTTCTTT. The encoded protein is CASGYLNTEAFF.

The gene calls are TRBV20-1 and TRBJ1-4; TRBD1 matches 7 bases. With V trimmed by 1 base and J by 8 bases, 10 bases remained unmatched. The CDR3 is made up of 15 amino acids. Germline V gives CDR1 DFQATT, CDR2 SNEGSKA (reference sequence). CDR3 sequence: CSARANGQAEEKLFF. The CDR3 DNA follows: TGCAGTGCTAGAGCTAACGGACAGGCGGAGGAAAAACTGTTTTTT.

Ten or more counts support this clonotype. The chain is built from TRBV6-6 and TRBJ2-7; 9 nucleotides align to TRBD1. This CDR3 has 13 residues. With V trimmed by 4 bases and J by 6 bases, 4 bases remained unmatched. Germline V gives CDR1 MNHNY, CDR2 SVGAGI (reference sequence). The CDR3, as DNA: TGTGCCAGCAGTTTAACAGGGGGCTTCGAGCAGTACTTC. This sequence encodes CASSLTGGFEQYF.

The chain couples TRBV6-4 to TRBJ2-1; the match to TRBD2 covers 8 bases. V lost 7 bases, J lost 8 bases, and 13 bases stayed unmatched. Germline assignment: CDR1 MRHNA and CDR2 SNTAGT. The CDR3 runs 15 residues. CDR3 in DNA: TGTGCCAGCAAGATAGGGACTAGGGGGGCTTATGAGCAGTTCTTC. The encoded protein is CASKIGTRGAYEQFF.

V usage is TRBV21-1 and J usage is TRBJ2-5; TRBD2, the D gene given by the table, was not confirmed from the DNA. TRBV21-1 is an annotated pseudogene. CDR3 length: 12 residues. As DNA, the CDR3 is TGTGCCAGCAGCGGGAGGCAGGCGGGTCAGTACTTC. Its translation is CASSGRQAGQYF.